These T cell receptor beta chains were read from a single sample in a study of T cell responses to AZD1222 COVID-19 vaccine. The repertoire was sequenced with immunoSEQ multiplex PCR; TCRdb's copy has only in-frame clones and lacks some. Found here are about 150,000 clones, 75% to 95% of them singletons; the top ten hold about 3.3%. This material consisted of peripheral blood, taken 28 days after the second AZD1222 dose. These receptors were taken from an adult who received the AZD1222 COVID-19 vaccine. The CDR3 runs from the conserved cysteine through the conserved F or W. Fields, in order: CDR3 length, D gene, V gene, J gene, clone size, CDR3 DNA, CDR3 protein. D genes are given only for firm matches. Not every row has a clone size; where given, it reads once, few, many or a size class.

13,-,TRBV12-3/TRBV12-4,TRBJ2-2,-,TGTGCCGGTTCCTTGTCGGGCGCCGGGGAGCTGTTTTTT,CAGSLSGAGELFF
16,TRBD1,TRBV27,TRBJ1-2,once,TGTGCCAGCAGTTTATCGCCGGACAGGGACCTCTATGGCTACACCTTC,CASSLSPDRDLYGYTF
14,TRBD1,TRBV29-1,TRBJ1-2,-,TGCAGCGTTGGGGATTCGGGACAGGCTTGGGGCTACACCTTC,CSVGDSGQAWGYTF
16,-,TRBV6-1,TRBJ1-6,-,TGTGCCAGCAGTGACCCGACAGGCAGATATAATTCACCCCTCCACTTT,CASSDPTGRYNSPLHF
15,-,TRBV27,TRBJ2-4,-,TGTGCCAGCAGTTTAGGGGGGTTGGCCAAAAACATTCAGTACTTC,CASSLGGLAKNIQYF
14,TRBD1,TRBV6-5,TRBJ1-2,few,TGTGCCAGCAGTTCCCGACAGGGCTTACGTGGCTACACCTTC,CASSSRQGLRGYTF
15,TRBD1,TRBV7-9,TRBJ2-2,-,TGTGCCACCTACCAGGGGGCCTCGAACACCGGGGAGCTGTTTTTT,CATYQGASNTGELFF
18,-,TRBV24-1,TRBJ2-1,-,TGTGCCACCAGTGATAGGACCCATAAAGGGCTCTCCTACAATGAGCAGTTCTTC,CATSDRTHKGLSYNEQFF
15,-,TRBV6-5,TRBJ2-7,-,TGTGCCAGCAGTCATAATACCGGGGAGACCTACGAGCAGTACTTC,CASSHNTGETYEQYF
14,TRBD2,TRBV6-1,TRBJ2-1,once,TGTGCCAGCAGTGAGGGACTAGCTTCGATTGAGCAGTTCTTC,CASSEGLASIEQFF
14,-,TRBV4-1,TRBJ1-1,-,TGCGCCAGCAGCGGACTCCTAAAAGGCACTGAAGCTTTCTTT,CASSGLLKGTEAFF
14,-,TRBV6-1,TRBJ1-2,-,TGTGCCAGCAGTGAACGAGGTCCTAGATATGGCTACACCTTC,CASSERGPRYGYTF
14,TRBD1,TRBV3-1/TRBV3-2,TRBJ1-2,-,TGTGCCAGCAGCCCAGGGACAGGGACCTATGGCTACACCTTC,CASSPGTGTYGYTF
11,TRBD1,TRBV2,TRBJ2-1,-,TGTGCCAGCAGCGCCACAGGGGTGCAGTTCTTC,CASSATGVQFF
17,-,TRBV4-1,TRBJ2-1,-,TGCGCCAGCAGCCAAGATCGGTGGGAGTCCTCCTACAATGAGCAGTTCTTC,CASSQDRWESSYNEQFF
14,TRBD1,TRBV10-2,TRBJ1-5,-,TGCGCCAGCCAGGGGGACAGGGGGGGTCAGCCCCAGCATTTT,CASQGDRGGQPQHF
16,TRBD2,TRBV27,TRBJ2-7,-,TGTGCCAGCAGTTTGACTAGCGGGGGAAGCTCCTACGAGCAGTACTTC,CASSLTSGGSSYEQYF
15,-,TRBV19,TRBJ2-2,-,TGTGCCAGTAGTATAGGCCCAGGTAACACCGGGGAGCTGTTTTTT,CASSIGPGNTGELFF
16,TRBD2,TRBV18,TRBJ2-5,-,TGTGCCAGCTCACCCACCGGACTAGCGGGAGGAGAGACCCAGTACTTC,CASSPTGLAGGETQYF
14,-,TRBV24-1,TRBJ2-7,-,TGTGCCACCAGTGATTCTGGCCAGGGATACGAGCAGTACTTC,CATSDSGQGYEQYF
16,-,TRBV19,TRBJ2-1,-,TGTGCCAGTAGTATTGGGGCAGGGCTCTCCTACAATGAGCAGTTCTTC,CASSIGAGLSYNEQFF
15,-,TRBV28,TRBJ1-4,-,TGTGCCAGCAGTTTCCCACAGGGACCAAATGAAAAACTGTTTTTT,CASSFPQGPNEKLFF
14,-,TRBV28,TRBJ1-4,-,TGTGCCAGCAGTTCGGGGGTACCTAATGAAAAACTGTTTTTT,CASSSGVPNEKLFF
13,TRBD1,TRBV19,TRBJ1-5,-,TGTGCCAGTAACCCACAGGGGCATCAGCCCCAGCATTTT,CASNPQGHQPQHF
13,-,TRBV29-1,TRBJ2-1,-,TGCAGCGTTGAACTTAGCTCCTACAATGAGCAGTTCTTC,CSVELSSYNEQFF
16,TRBD2,TRBV7-9,TRBJ2-7,-,TGTGCCAGCAGCCCAATGGCCGGGACTAGTAGTTACGAGCAGTACTTC,CASSPMAGTSSYEQYF
14,-,TRBV29-1,TRBJ2-1,-,TGCAGCGTTGACCGACAGAGCATGTACAATGAGCAGTTCTTC,CSVDRQSMYNEQFF
16,TRBD2,TRBV5-1,TRBJ2-1,-,TGCGCCAGCAGCTTGGAGACTAGCGGGAGCTACAATGAGCAGTTCTTC,CASSLETSGSYNEQFF
11,-,TRBV2,TRBJ2-2,-,TGTGCCAGCAAGGTTCCCGGGGAGCTGTTTTTT,CASKVPGELFF
13,-,TRBV12-3/TRBV12-4,TRBJ1-1,-,TGTGCCAGCACCAGGGTGGCTGGCACTGAAGCTTTCTTT,CASTRVAGTEAFF
11,-,TRBV6-5,TRBJ2-3,-,TGTGCCAGCAGATTGGGAGATACGCAGTATTTT,CASRLGDTQYF
13,-,TRBV27,TRBJ2-1,-,TGTGCCAGCAGTTCCCCGGTGGGCAATGAGCAGTTCTTC,CASSSPVGNEQFF
15,TRBD1,TRBV7-7,TRBJ2-7,-,TGTGCCAGCAGCCCCCTGACAGGGGAGAACGAGGAGCAGTACTTC,CASSPLTGENEEQYF
16,TRBD2,TRBV3-1/TRBV3-2,TRBJ2-1,-,TGTGCCAGCAGCCCCCAGACTAGCGGGAGAAGGAATGAGCAGTTCTTC,CASSPQTSGRRNEQFF
15,-,TRBV27,TRBJ1-3,-,TGTGCCAGCAGTCCAACGGGGGGGAGTGGAAACACCATATATTTT,CASSPTGGSGNTIYF
16,TRBD2,TRBV27,TRBJ2-5,-,TGTGCCAGCAGTATGACTAGCGGGGATTACCAAGAGACCCAGTACTTC,CASSMTSGDYQETQYF
14,-,TRBV5-6,TRBJ2-7,-,TGTGCCAGCAGCTCCAGAGACAGTTGGTACGAGCAGTACTTC,CASSSRDSWYEQYF
13,-,TRBV2,TRBJ2-1,-,TGTGCCAGCAGGACCCAGGGGGGGAATGAGCAGTTCTTC,CASRTQGGNEQFF
15,TRBD1,TRBV10-1,TRBJ1-1,-,TGCGCCAGCAGTGAGGGCCCGGGACAGGGCTCTGAAGCTTTCTTT,CASSEGPGQGSEAFF
15,TRBD1,TRBV18,TRBJ2-7,-,TGTGCCAGCTCAAGGGACAGGGGGCTCTCCTACGAGCAGTACTTC,CASSRDRGLSYEQYF
16,TRBD1,TRBV7-9,TRBJ1-6,-,TGTGCCAGCAGCTTAGGGCCCACAGGGGGTTATTCACCCCTCCACTTT,CASSLGPTGGYSPLHF
14,-,TRBV10-2,TRBJ1-2,-,TGCGCCAGCAGTGAGCAAGGGACGACTGGGGGCTACACCTTC,CASSEQGTTGGYTF
20,TRBD1,TRBV23-1,TRBJ1-2,-,TGCGCCAGCAGTCAACCGACACGCGGACAGGGGGGATTCCCCGGCCGTGGCTACACCTTC,CASSQPTRGQGGFPGRGYTF
14,-,TRBV5-6,TRBJ2-1,-,TGTGCCAGCAGCTTGGACCGGGTCTACAATGAGCAGTTCTTC,CASSLDRVYNEQFF
15,TRBD2,TRBV19,TRBJ2-7,-,TGTGCCAGTAGTACGGGACTAGCGGGAGGGCGTGAGCAGTACTTC,CASSTGLAGGREQYF
15,TRBD1,TRBV5-6,TRBJ2-1,-,TGTGCCAGCAGCTTAACAGGGGGCCCCTACAATGAGCAGTTCTTC,CASSLTGGPYNEQFF
14,-,TRBV9,TRBJ2-2,-,TGTGCCAGCAGCGTATTGCTGAACACCGGGGAGCTGTTTTTT,CASSVLLNTGELFF
11,-,TRBV2,TRBJ2-7,once,TGTGCCAGCAGCTTGGGCTACGAGCAGTACTTC,CASSLGYEQYF
13,TRBD1,TRBV30,TRBJ1-4,-,TGTGCCTGGGGGGACAGCGTCAATGAAAAACTGTTTTTT,CAWGDSVNEKLFF
10,-,TRBV25-1,TRBJ1-1,-,TGTGCCAGCAGTGACACTGAAGCTTTCTTT,CASSDTEAFF
17,TRBD1,TRBV11-2,TRBJ2-2,-,TGTGCCAGCAGCTACCTGACCCGACAGGGGAACACCGGGGAGCTGTTTTTT,CASSYLTRQGNTGELFF
14,-,TRBV4-1,TRBJ2-2,once,TGCGCCAGCAGCCAACCAGTGAACACCGGGGAGCTGTTTTTT,CASSQPVNTGELFF
12,-,TRBV2,TRBJ2-1,-,TGTGCCAGCAGTGAAGTAAACAGACGCCAGTTCTTC,CASSEVNRRQFF
13,-,TRBV11-3,TRBJ1-6,-,TGTGCCAGCAGCTTAGGGGCGGATTCACCCCTCCACTTT,CASSLGADSPLHF
15,TRBD1,TRBV19,TRBJ2-3,-,TGTGCCAGTAGTCCCGACAGGGCGAGCACAGATACGCAGTATTTT,CASSPDRASTDTQYF
15,-,TRBV6-5,TRBJ1-2,-,TGTGCCAGCAGTTATGGCAGGGAGATTAACTATGGCTACACCTTC,CASSYGREINYGYTF
12,-,TRBV2,TRBJ2-7,-,TGTGCCAGCAGTTCCGAGGACGGCGAGCAGTACTTC,CASSSEDGEQYF
14,TRBD1,TRBV6-5,TRBJ1-4,-,TGTGCCAGCAGCCCGACAGGGTTTTCTGAAAAACTGTTTTTT,CASSPTGFSEKLFF